This T cell receptor (beta chain) was sequenced during a study of OX40 agonist ivuxolimab in advanced cancers. Whole-study context: Patients were under 90% male with ages roughly 23 to 90, mean approximately 62. Study results and limitations: At doses 0.1 to 3.0 mg/kg, CD4+ and CD8+ clones expanded. In CD8+ T cells, expanded clones were on average more numerous than in CD4+.

This clone was detected once. Antigen specificity is unknown. Per the germline V gene, CDR1 is MNHNY and CDR2 is SVGAGI (reference sequence). V was trimmed by 5 bases and J by 4 bases, leaving 14 bases between them. The CDR3 has 14 residues. Data came from immunoSEQ multiplex PCR; TCRdb stores just in-frame clones and leaves some out. The sample lists 40,000 to 50,000 clones; approximately 88% were seen once. This receptor was obtained from an adult with an advanced solid tumor such as melanoma, head and neck, liver or kidney cancer. The sequencing here drew on CD4+ or CD8+ T cells sorted from blood, taken in a trial of the OX40 agonist ivuxolimab. The chain recombines TRBV6-6 with TRBJ1-2, with a tentative D call TRBD1 (6 bases). DNA of the CDR3: TGTGCCAGCAGTCCCTCCCAGGGGTCCTATGGCTACACCTTC. Translating gives CASSPSQGSYGYTF.